Listed below are T cell receptor beta chains from one sample, sequenced in a study of early T cells in non-severe SARS-CoV-2 infection. Each CDR3 protein gets one entry after TCRdb re-called the 5' RACE reads with MiXCR. The table lists about 120,000 distinct CDR3 sequences, around an eighth of them singletons. Source: whole blood, taken at baseline. The receptors originated from an adult who was a healthcare worker with PCR-confirmed SARS-CoV-2 infection or an uninfected control (not recorded which). The CDR3 runs from the conserved cysteine through the conserved F or W. The order of the fields is CDR3 DNA, CDR3 protein, clone size, V gene, J gene, D gene. D genes are given only for firm matches. Expanded clones are given a class, and other clones once, few, many or no size at all.

CDR3 DNA: TGTGCCAGCAGCTTATCAGGCACCACAGATACGCAGTATTTT
CDR3 protein: CASSLSGTTDTQYF
clone size: NA
V gene: TRBV7-3
J gene: TRBJ2-3
D gene: NA

CDR3 DNA: TGTGCCAGCACCCCTGGGGGAACCTTTGAGCAGTTCTTC
CDR3 protein: CASTPGGTFEQFF
clone size: few
V gene: TRBV12-3/TRBV12-4
J gene: TRBJ2-1
D gene: NA

CDR3 DNA: TGTGCCAGCAGCTGGACCGGTGGGCAGTACAATGAGCAGTTCTTC
CDR3 protein: CASSWTGGQYNEQFF
clone size: many
V gene: TRBV7-9
J gene: TRBJ2-1
D gene: NA

CDR3 DNA: TGTGCCAGCAGTGAGCCGGGACTAGCGGGGTACGAGCAGTACTTC
CDR3 protein: CASSEPGLAGYEQYF
clone size: NA
V gene: TRBV25-1
J gene: TRBJ2-7
D gene: TRBD2

CDR3 DNA: TGCAGTGCTAGGGACAGGGTTAGGGGAAACACCGGGGAGCTGTTTTTT
CDR3 protein: CSARDRVRGNTGELFF
clone size: few
V gene: TRBV20-1
J gene: TRBJ2-2
D gene: TRBD1

CDR3 DNA: TGTGCCAGCAGCTTACTTGACTCCTACAATGAGCAGTTCTTC
CDR3 protein: CASSLLDSYNEQFF
clone size: many
V gene: TRBV7-3
J gene: TRBJ2-1
D gene: NA

CDR3 DNA: TGTGCCAGCAGTGACTCGCATTCAGATACGCAGTATTTT
CDR3 protein: CASSDSHSDTQYF
clone size: many
V gene: TRBV6-4
J gene: TRBJ2-3
D gene: NA

CDR3 DNA: TGTGCCAGCAGCCAAGGGATCCAGGGACGAGCTTTCTTT
CDR3 protein: CASSQGIQGRAFF
clone size: few
V gene: TRBV3-1
J gene: TRBJ1-1
D gene: NA

CDR3 DNA: TGCGCCAGCAGCTTCACGGGGCCGAACACTGAAGCTTTCTTT
CDR3 protein: CASSFTGPNTEAFF
clone size: many
V gene: TRBV5-1
J gene: TRBJ1-1
D gene: NA

CDR3 DNA: TGTGCCAGCAGCCTAGGACAGGGCTACGAGCAGTACTTC
CDR3 protein: CASSLGQGYEQYF
clone size: many
V gene: TRBV14
J gene: TRBJ2-7
D gene: TRBD1

CDR3 DNA: TGTGCCACCAGCAGAGATCTAGCGTTGGAGACCCAGTACTTC
CDR3 protein: CATSRDLALETQYF
clone size: NA
V gene: TRBV15
J gene: TRBJ2-5
D gene: NA